This T cell receptor (beta chain) appears in the sequencing data of a study of blood T cells in healthy people across ages. Whole-study results and caveats: The lack of PBMC sorting stopped any conclusive naive versus antigen-experienced comparison. The diversity estimates, figures obtained from one million T cells, were considered underestimates. The study found more naive CD4+ cells and higher diversity in long-lived than aged donors. With age, beta diversity per million T cells declined roughly linearly, significantly by approximately 40.

This clonotype was seen many times. Its antigen is still unknown. Together with a sample-barcoded 5' primer, a J-beta primer mix was included in a second PCR lasting roughly 6 to 12 cycles. TCRdb called the 5' RACE reads again in MiXCR, with one record for every CDR3 protein. The repertoire holds roughly 1,500,000 distinct CDR3 sequences, 30% to 40% seen once, with 11% in the top ten. The CDR3 consists of 18 residues. The ends lost 6 bases at V and 3 bases at J; junction bases unmatched: 22. The germline V gene has CDR1 DFQATT and CDR2 SNEGSKA (reference sequence). The source material was blood. This chain uses TRBV20-1 with TRBJ2-5; 7 positions match TRBD1. This TCR came from a woman in her thirties in good health. The CDR3 sequence is CSATPDRAKGYYKETQYF. The CDR3 bases are TGCAGTGCGACCCCAGACAGGGCGAAAGGATATTACAAAGAGACCCAGTACTTC.